The TCR beta chain described here comes from a study of T cell changes during pregnancy in multiple sclerosis. Only in-frame clones appear in the TCRdb table, and some are missing; sequencing was by immunoSEQ multiplex PCR. This sample has about 75,000 clones, with more than 70% found just once. Germline values: CDR1 MGHRA, CDR2 YSYEKL. This CDR3 comprises 15 residues. With 4 bases removed from V and 0 bases from J, the gap between germline ends came to 10 bases. The TCR was taken from a female donor in good health, enrolled as a control in a pregnancy study. Source: peripheral blood, taken in the first trimester of pregnancy. The chain recombines TRBV4-1 with TRBJ1-5; TRBD1 is a possible D gene (5 bases). CDR3 nucleotides: TGCGCCAGCAGCCGAGTACAGGATAGCAATCAGCCCCAGCATTTT. Residues: CASSRVQDSNQPQHF.